The 30 T cell receptor beta chains in this list originate from one sample, sequenced in a study of shared clonotypes between healthy human individuals. Clones were read by immunoSEQ multiplex PCR, and TCRdb kept only the in-frame ones, dropping some. The repertoire holds about 2.4 million clones, with around 90% as singletons. Sequenced material: naive CD4+ T cells sorted from blood. Noted subset: CD45RA+ positively selected. All receptors derive from a man aged 18 to 29 in good health.

Details on this clone: The same CDR3 also results from other DNA sequences found in this sample. The genes are TRBV5-1 and TRBJ1-1; D is unresolved. With 0 bases removed from V and 1 base from J, the gap between germline ends came to 7 bases. This CDR3 region has 14 residues. The germline V gene encodes CDR1 SGHRS and CDR2 YFSETQ. CDR3 loop: CASSLEGGNTEAFF. Here the CDR3 DNA reads TGCGCCAGCAGCTTGGAGGGCGGGAACACTGAAGCTTTCTTT.

The V call is TRBV10-3, the J call TRBJ1-2; D gene uncertain. Germline assignment: CDR1 ENHRY and CDR2 SYGVKD. Deletions cut 10 bases from V and 2 bases from J, with 11 bases between. This CDR3 spans 12 amino acids. As DNA, the CDR3 is TGTGCCAGCAGCCGCTCAAACTATGGCTACACCTTC. Translated: CASSRSNYGYTF.

The J gene is TRBJ1-5, the V gene TRBV18, with a weak D call TRBD1 (6 bases). Germline values: CDR1 KGHSH, CDR2 LQKENI. Trimming took off 4 bases at V and 7 bases at J, with 11 bases between the two ends. The CDR3 runs to 13 residues. CDR3 residues: CASSQGTNQPQHF. CDR3 coding DNA: TGTGCCAGCTCACAAGGGACAAACCAGCCCCAGCATTTT. Using reference TRBV18 and TRBJ1-5 for the parts outside the CDR3, the full variable domain is NAGVMQNPRHLVRRRGQEARLRCSPMKGHSHVYWYRQLPEEGLKFMVYLQKENIIDESGMPKERFSAEFPKEGPSILRIQQVVRGDSAAYFCASSQGTNQPQHFGDGTRLSIL.

The CDR3 sequence: CASSRTLAGVTDTQYF. As DNA, the CDR3 is TGTGCCAGCAGCCGTACACTAGCGGGAGTGACAGATACGCAGTATTTT. This rearrangement joins TRBV6-6 to TRBJ2-3; 11 positions match TRBD2. Trimming removed 6 bases from V and 3 bases from J; junction bases left unmatched: 8. Germline V lookup: CDR1 MNHNY, CDR2 SVGAGI (reference sequence). The CDR3 runs to 16 residues.

J is TRBJ2-3 and V is TRBV5-1; D unresolved. The ends were cut back, 4 bases at V and 5 bases at J, with 11 bases in the middle. The CDR3 consists of 13 residues. Germline V gene sequence: CDR1 SGHRS, CDR2 YFSETQ. The CDR3 DNA follows: TGCGCCAGCAGCCCCCTCAGGAGAGATACGCAGTATTTT. Its protein product is CASSPLRRDTQYF.

As DNA, the CDR3 is TGTGCCAGCTCACCTTTAACTAGCGGTGAGCAGTTCTTC. This translates into CASSPLTSGEQFF. The rearrangement uses TRBV18 and TRBJ2-1, with 8 bases lining up with TRBD2. The CDR3 is 13 residues long. Germline trimming cut 3 bases from V and 9 bases from J; bases unmatched to any gene: 4. Per germline, CDR1 KGHSH and CDR2 LQKENI.

The chain uses TRBV5-1 and TRBJ1-6, with D possibly being TRBD1 (6 bases). Germline CDR1 reads SGHRS; CDR2 reads YFSETQ. This CDR3 spans 15 amino acids. V was shortened by 2 bases and J by 5 bases, with 11 bases between the two germline ends. The CDR3 nucleotides are TGCGCCAGCAGCTTAGATGGACAGAATAATTCACCCCTCCACTTT. Protein product: CASSLDGQNNSPLHF.

V and J are TRBV10-2 and TRBJ1-6, with a possible D match to TRBD1 (6 bases). The germline gives CDR1 WSHSY, CDR2 SAAADI. CDR3 size: 16 residues. V lost 7 bases and J lost 1, with 14 bases in between. The CDR3 is CASTNRAESYNSPLHF. The CDR3 region has the DNA TGCGCCAGCACCAACAGGGCGGAGTCCTATAATTCACCCCTCCACTTT.

The chain combines TRBV10-3 with TRBJ1-2, with 10 bases lining up with TRBD1. Germline CDR1 reads ENHRY; CDR2 reads SYGVKD. This CDR3 spans 16 amino acids. V dropped 6 bases and J dropped 6; count of bases not matched to a gene: 13. The CDR3 DNA follows: TGTGCCATCAGCGCCGGACAGGGGGTTGATCTCAATGGCTACACCTTC. Amino acids: CAISAGQGVDLNGYTF.

The chain couples TRBV4-3 to TRBJ1-5; D call uncertain. Per germline, CDR1 LGHNA and CDR2 YSLEER. V lost 3 bases and J lost 0, with 9 bases in between. The CDR3 consists of 15 residues. CDR3 in amino acids: CASSQKVYSNQPQHF. The CDR3 DNA reads as TGCGCCAGCAGCCAGAAAGTTTATAGCAATCAGCCCCAGCATTTT.

V is TRBV7-9 and J is TRBJ1-2; maybe TRBD1 (6 bases). The germline V gene has CDR1 SEHNR and CDR2 FQNEAQ (reference sequence). The V end lost 5 bases, the J end lost 6 bases, and 10 bases lay between the germline ends. The CDR3 length is 12 residues. The CDR3 coding sequence is TGTGCCAGCAGCCAGGGGTCCGATGGCTACACCTTC. Protein sequence: CASSQGSDGYTF.

Points on this clone: At one end, the junction sequence differs from germline, possibly due to a read error. V gene TRBV27 combines with J gene TRBJ2-7, with 7 positions matching TRBD1. There are 12 residues in the CDR3. CDR1 is MNHEY, CDR2 SMNVEV, per germline (reference sequence). This CDR3 reads CASSFPHGTEHF. The CDR3 coding sequence is TGTGCCAGCAGTTTCCCGCACGGGACAGAGCACTTC.

This chain connects TRBV25-1 to TRBJ2-1; TRBD2 is a possible D gene (6 bases). Germline lookup yields CDR1 MGHDK and CDR2 SYGVNS. Trimming stripped 2 bases from V and 1 base from J, with 12 bases between. The CDR3 covers 16 residues. For the CDR3, the DNA is TGTGCCAGCAGTGAACCCGGGACTTTATCCTACAATGAGCAGTTCTTC. Amino acid sequence: CASSEPGTLSYNEQFF.

This chain connects TRBV29-1 to TRBJ2-5; D may be TRBD1 or TRBD2 (7 bases each). Germline CDR1 SQVTM, CDR2 ANQGSEA. CDR3 size: 15 residues. V lost 4 bases and J lost 5, with 20 bases in between. CDR3 region: CSVGDTTGRGETQYF. CDR3 nucleotides: TGCAGCGTTGGCGATACGACAGGGAGGGGCGAGACCCAGTACTTC.

The chain carries TRBV19 and TRBJ2-3; D remains unclear. Trimming took off 5 bases at V and 6 bases at J, with 15 bases between the two ends. CDR1 is LNHDA and CDR2 is SQIVND in the germline V gene (reference sequence). CDR3 size: 14 residues. CDR3 in DNA: TGTGCCAGTAGTTTGTCCCCGGCGCGGGATACGCAGTATTTT. It yields the protein CASSLSPARDTQYF.

This clone was observed a single time. The chain's CDR3 is CASSLGTGKNIQYF. The CDR3 DNA reads TGCGCCAGCAGCCTGGGGACAGGCAAAAACATTCAGTACTTC. This chain connects TRBV5-1 to TRBJ2-4; 8 positions match TRBD1. Germline CDR1 SGHRS, CDR2 YFSETQ. J gave up 3 bases and V 4 bases, and 3 bases lay outside the gene matches. This CDR3 contains 14 residues.

This chain uses TRBV9 with TRBJ1-3, with D uncertain. Deletions cut 4 bases from V and 4 bases from J, with 12 bases between. The germline CDR1 and CDR2 sequences are SGDLS and YYNGEE. This CDR3 comprises 14 residues. The chain's CDR3 is CASSNREQGNTIYF. The CDR3 region has the DNA TGTGCCAGCAGCAACCGGGAACAAGGAAACACCATATATTTT.

The gene calls are TRBV20-1 and TRBJ1-5, with a tentative D call TRBD1 (6 bases). V shed 6 bases and J shed 8 bases, with 11 bases lying between them. This CDR3 is built from 11 residues. In germline, CDR1 is DFQATT, CDR2 SNEGSKA (reference sequence). The CDR3 DNA is TGCAGTGCGGGGGCCCCGAAGCCCCAGCATTTT. It encodes CSAGAPKPQHF.

This sequence joins TRBV9 and TRBJ1-1, with TRBD1 as a possible D gene (6 bases). Trimming removed 4 bases at V and 2 bases at J, with 12 bases between. Germline V gene lookup returns CDR1 SGDLS and CDR2 YYNGEE. There are 14 residues in the CDR3. CDR3: CASSHGQLNTEAFF. The CDR3 DNA sequence: TGTGCCAGCAGCCACGGACAGCTCAACACTGAAGCTTTCTTT.

The CDR3 loop is CAASRTNSYEQYF. The CDR3 region has the DNA TGTGCCGCCTCCCGGACCAACTCCTACGAGCAGTACTTC. The V call is TRBV10-3, the J call TRBJ2-7; D call uncertain. Germline CDR1 reads ENHRY; CDR2 reads SYGVKD. The CDR3 is made up of 13 amino acids. V was shortened by 11 bases and J by 0 bases, with 14 bases between the two germline ends.

The rearrangement uses TRBV19 and TRBJ1-1; 7 nucleotides match TRBD1. The length of the CDR3 is 14 residues. J lost 0 bases, V lost 10 bases, and 8 bases had no gene match. In germline, CDR1 is LNHDA, CDR2 SQIVND (reference sequence). The CDR3 region is CATRGQHMNTEAFF. Written as DNA, the CDR3 is TGTGCCACCAGGGGACAGCACATGAACACTGAAGCTTTCTTT. Drawing the rest from reference TRBV19 and TRBJ1-1, the complete variable domain is DGGITQSPKYLFRKEGQNVTLSCEQNLNHDAMYWYRQDPGQGLRLIYYSQIVNDFQKGDIAEGYSVSREKKESFPLTVTSAQKNPTAFYLCATRGQHMNTEAFFGQGTRLTVV.

The J gene is TRBJ2-1, the V gene TRBV19; TRBD2 matches at 12 bases. Germline V gene lookup returns CDR1 LNHDA and CDR2 SQIVND (reference sequence). V shed 7 bases, J shed 2 bases, and the junction held 6 bases outside the gene matches. The CDR3 runs 16 residues. The CDR3 sequence: CASIASGGAAYNEQFF. The CDR3 nucleotides are TGTGCCAGTATCGCTAGCGGGGGGGCCGCCTACAATGAGCAGTTCTTC.

The genes are TRBV4-3 and TRBJ2-3; D remains ambiguous. V lost 0 bases, J lost 6 bases, and 7 bases lay in between. Germline loops: CDR1 LGHNA, CDR2 YSLEER. This CDR3 comprises 13 residues. The CDR3 loop reads CASSQEGPDTQYF. The CDR3 DNA sequence: TGCGCCAGCAGCCAAGAAGGTCCGGATACGCAGTATTTT.

As for this clone: Other DNA sequences from this sample encode an identical CDR3 as well. The V and J genes are TRBV5-1 and TRBJ2-3; 9 bases fit TRBD2. Germline V gives CDR1 SGHRS, CDR2 YFSETQ. The CDR3 has 15 amino acids. Trimming at V came to 0 bases and at J to 3 bases, leaving 2 bases not matched to a gene. Written as DNA, the CDR3 is TGCGCCAGCAGCTTGGTTAGCGGGGGTACAGATACGCAGTATTTT. This sequence encodes CASSLVSGGTDTQYF.

The chain has TRBV4-1 and TRBJ1-4; unclear D gene. The CDR3 is 16 residues long. Germline loops: CDR1 MGHRA, CDR2 YSYEKL. Trimming stripped 0 bases from V and 8 bases from J, with 16 bases between. Written as DNA, the CDR3 is TGCGCCAGCAGCCAAGACGGCACGGGAACGGGCGAAAAACTGTTTTTT. Protein: CASSQDGTGTGEKLFF.

This clone appeared a few times. This chain uses TRBV30 with TRBJ1-1, with D uncertain. Germline CDR1 is GTSNPN and CDR2 is SVGIG (reference sequence). V dropped 4 bases and J dropped 1 base, with 10 bases sitting between them. The CDR3 runs to 13 residues. The CDR3 DNA follows: TGTGCCTGGACCAATCAGCCGAACACTGAAGCTTTCTTT. This sequence encodes CAWTNQPNTEAFF.

The rearrangement uses TRBV29-1 and TRBJ2-3; D tentatively reads TRBD1 or TRBD2 (6 bases each). Per germline, CDR1 SQVTM and CDR2 ANQGSEA. The CDR3 sequence is 16 residues long. Trimming took 1 base from V and 0 from J, leaving 14 bases between them. The chain's CDR3 is CSVEGGTPLSTDTQYF. The CDR3 DNA reads as TGCAGCGTTGAAGGCGGGACACCCCTTAGCACAGATACGCAGTATTTT.

V is TRBV6-5 and J is TRBJ2-1; TRBD1 is a possible D gene (5 bases). Germline CDR1 and CDR2: MNHEY and SVGAGI. V was pared by 2 bases and J by 10 bases, with 6 bases between. CDR3 length: 11 residues. Here the CDR3 DNA reads TGTGCCAGCAGTTACAGGACAGAGCAGTTCTTC. Its translation: CASSYRTEQFF.

The chain joins TRBV27 to TRBJ2-7; D is possibly TRBD2 (5 bases). CDR3 length equals 14 residues. Trimming left V 5 bases short and J 2 bases short, with 13 bases between. Germline loops: CDR1 MNHEY, CDR2 SMNVEV (reference sequence). The CDR3 sequence is CASSQREATYEQYF. The DNA for the CDR3 is TGTGCCAGCAGTCAGAGGGAAGCGACCTACGAGCAGTACTTC.

The chain combines TRBV4-1 with TRBJ1-6; 9 nucleotides match TRBD1. Trimming at V came to 0 bases and at J to 5 bases, leaving 20 bases not matched to a gene. The V gene's germline CDR1 is MGHRA and CDR2 YSYEKL. CDR3 length equals 22 residues. The CDR3 nucleotides read TGCGCCAGCAGCCAAGAAAGGATTACCCAGGGGACAGGGAAATATCATAATTCACCCCTCCACTTT. Translated, it gives CASSQERITQGTGKYHNSPLHF.